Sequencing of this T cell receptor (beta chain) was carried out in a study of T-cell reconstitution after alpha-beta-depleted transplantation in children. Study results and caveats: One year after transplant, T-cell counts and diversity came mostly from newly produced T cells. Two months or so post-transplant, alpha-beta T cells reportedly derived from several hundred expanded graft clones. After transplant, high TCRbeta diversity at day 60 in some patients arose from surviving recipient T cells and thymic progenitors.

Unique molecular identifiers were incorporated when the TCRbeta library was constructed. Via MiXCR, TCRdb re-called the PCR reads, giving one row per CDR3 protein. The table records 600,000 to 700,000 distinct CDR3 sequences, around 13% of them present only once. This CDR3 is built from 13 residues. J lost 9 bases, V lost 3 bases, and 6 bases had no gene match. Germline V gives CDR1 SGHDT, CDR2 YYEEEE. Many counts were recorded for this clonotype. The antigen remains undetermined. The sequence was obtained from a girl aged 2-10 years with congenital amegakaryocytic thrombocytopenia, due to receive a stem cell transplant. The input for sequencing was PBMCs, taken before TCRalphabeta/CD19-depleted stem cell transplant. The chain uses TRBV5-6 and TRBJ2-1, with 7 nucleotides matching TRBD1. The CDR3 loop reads CASSYRQGLEQFF. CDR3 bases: TGTGCCAGCAGCTACCGACAGGGCCTTGAGCAGTTCTTC.